This T cell receptor beta chain derives from a study of human T cells and chemical hapten exposure. This clonotype was counted ten times or more. The sample's time point: patch test 2, 6 weeks after DPC sensitization. Treatment meaning: therapeutic diphenylcyclopropenone sensitization with weekly scalp DPC. Sample donors consisted of patients with alopecia, aged 18 to 70 years, who were suitable for DPC. CDR3 length: 14 amino acids. Per germline, CDR1 DFQATT and CDR2 SNEGSKA (reference sequence). V dropped 5 bases and J dropped 4 bases, with 17 bases sitting between them. TCRdb re-called the RACE reads through MiXCR, storing one row per CDR3 protein. The data hold around 82,000 distinct CDR3 sequences, with 6% to 8.5% observed a single time.

This specimen was whole blood, taken in connection with sensitization to the hapten diphenylcyclopropenone (DPC). This chain links TRBV20-1 with TRBJ2-5; the D gene is possibly TRBD1 (5 bases). This clonotype was obtained from a woman aged 25-40 years with alopecia areata. Some clones in this sample may be carry-over from other donors' samples. In DNA, the CDR3 is TGCAGTGCTCCACTTCATCCCAGGGTAGAGACCCAGTACTTC. This translates into CSAPLHPRVETQYF.